The 13 T cell receptor beta chains given below trace back to one sample, sequenced in a study of T-cell reconstitution after alpha-beta-depleted transplantation in children. Unique molecular identifiers were built into the TCRbeta library. MiXCR was run by TCRdb on the PCR reads, yielding one entry per CDR3 protein. The table records around 500,000 distinct CDR3 sequences, 20% to 25% of them present only once. Sequenced here: PBMCs, mostly from graft donor cells, sampled 360 days after TCRalphabeta/CD19-depleted stem cell transplant. Every receptor here comes from a boy less than two years old who had a stem cell transplant for acute myeloid leukemia, so the T cells may come from the graft donor.

In its sample, this clonotype was seen a few times. The chain employs TRBV4-3 and TRBJ2-7; TRBD1 matches 10 bases. CDR3 length: 13 amino acids. The junction had 1 base not matched to a gene; V was cut back by 3 bases and J by 5 bases. Germline assignment: CDR1 LGHNA and CDR2 YSLEER. The CDR3 DNA follows: TGCGCCAGCAGCCAGGACAGGGGGGACGAGCAGTACTTC. Residues: CASSQDRGDEQYF.

This clonotype appeared a few times. The chain carries TRBV5-1 and TRBJ2-7; D possibly corresponds to TRBD1 (7 bases). Trimming left V 4 bases short and J 2 bases short, with 13 bases between. There are 14 residues in the CDR3. In germline, CDR1 is SGHRS, CDR2 YFSETQ. The CDR3: CASSGGTDPYEQYF. CDR3 bases: TGCGCCAGCAGCGGCGGGACAGACCCCTACGAGCAGTACTTC.

The chain recombines TRBV12-3 or TRBV12-4 with TRBJ2-1, with 8 bases aligning to TRBD2. The V segment lost 3 bases and the J segment 5 bases; nucleotides outside the gene matches: 6. The CDR3 runs 15 residues. The CDR3, as DNA: TGTGCCAGCAGTTTTTTCAGCGGGGGCCACAATGAGCAGTTCTTC. Its translation is CASSFFSGGHNEQFF.

This sequence joins TRBV11-2 and TRBJ2-5; 10 positions match TRBD1. The ends lost 5 bases at V and 7 bases at J; junction bases unmatched: 7. Germline V gene lookup returns CDR1 SGHAT and CDR2 FQNNGV. This CDR3 region has 14 residues. The CDR3 loop is CASSPGQGLGTQYF. The CDR3 DNA sequence: TGTGCCAGCAGCCCGGGACAGGGGTTAGGGACCCAGTACTTC.

V is TRBV18 and J is TRBJ1-4; D ambiguous. There are 12 residues in the CDR3. V was shortened by 2 bases and J by 8 bases, with 6 bases between the two germline ends. Germline-derived CDR1 and CDR2 are KGHSH and LQKENI. CDR3 loop: CASSPGNEKLFF. DNA of the CDR3: TGTGCCAGCTCACCAGGCAACGAAAAACTGTTTTTT.

V and J are TRBV30 and TRBJ2-3; no definite D call. Germline loops: CDR1 GTSNPN, CDR2 SVGIG (reference sequence). Trimming removed 3 bases from V and 4 bases from J, with 11 bases in between. The length of the CDR3 is 13 residues. The DNA of the CDR3 is TGTGCCTGGAGCCGACCGGCCCCAGATACGCAGTATTTT. Translating gives CAWSRPAPDTQYF.

The rearrangement uses TRBV4-3 and TRBJ1-2; D is perhaps TRBD1 (6 bases). Looked up from germline, CDR1 is LGHNA and CDR2 is YSLEER. Trimming removed 4 bases from V and 1 base from J, with 13 bases in between. The CDR3 totals 15 residues. The CDR3 loop reads CASSLEDRSNYGYTF. Written as DNA, the CDR3 is TGCGCCAGCAGCCTTGAGGACAGAAGTAACTATGGCTACACCTTC.

The V and J genes are TRBV14 and TRBJ1-2; TRBD1 agrees at 8 bases. Germline V gene lookup returns CDR1 SGHDN and CDR2 FVKESK. The CDR3 sequence is 16 residues long. After removal of 0 bases from V and 4 bases from J, the junction contained 7 bases not matched to a gene. The CDR3 loop is CASSQEQRDRLYGYTF. In DNA form, the CDR3 reads TGTGCCAGCAGCCAAGAACAAAGGGACAGGCTCTATGGCTACACCTTC.

There are many counts of this clonotype. The chain uses TRBV7-2 and TRBJ2-7; TRBD2 aligns across 8 bases. The CDR3 has 14 residues. The V and J ends lost 0 bases and 6 bases, in that order; junction bases with no gene match: 4. CDR1 is SGHTA and CDR2 is FQGNSA in the germline V gene. The CDR3 reads CASSLAAGGREQYF. The CDR3 DNA reads TGTGCCAGCAGCTTAGCGGCGGGGGGTCGCGAGCAGTACTTC.

The chain has TRBV18 and TRBJ2-1; no firm D call. Trimming removed 0 bases from V and 8 bases from J, with 8 bases in between. The CDR3 loop spans 13 amino acids. The germline gives CDR1 KGHSH, CDR2 LQKENI. In nucleotides, the CDR3 is TGTGCCAGCTCACCACCCGCGGTGGATGAGCAGTTCTTC. Translation gives CASSPPAVDEQFF. The full variable domain, its missing parts supplied by reference TRBV18 and TRBJ2-1, is NAGVMQNPRHLVRRRGQEARLRCSPMKGHSHVYWYRQLPEEGLKFMVYLQKENIIDESGMPKERFSAEFPKEGPSILRIQQVVRGDSAAYFCASSPPAVDEQFFGPGTRLTVL.

This clonotype was observed at least ten times. The chain's CDR3 is CASRRDPSSYNSPLHF. CDR3 nucleotides: TGTGCCAGCAGGCGGGACCCGAGCTCCTATAATTCACCCCTCCACTTT. The chain uses TRBV27 and TRBJ1-6; D might be TRBD1 (5 bases). The CDR3 contains 16 residues. Germline CDR1 reads MNHEY; CDR2 reads SMNVEV (reference sequence). V shed 6 bases and J shed 0 bases, with 12 bases lying between them.

The chain uses TRBV20-1 and TRBJ2-2, with 7 bases matching TRBD2. The CDR3 is made up of 15 amino acids. J gave up 5 bases and V 4 bases, and 10 bases lay outside the gene matches. The germline CDR1 and CDR2 sequences are DFQATT and SNEGSKA (reference sequence). CDR3 loop: CSAKVERGRTGELFF. The CDR3 region has the DNA TGCAGTGCTAAGGTAGAGCGGGGCCGGACCGGGGAGCTGTTTTTT.

This clonotype was recorded a few times. This chain joins TRBV20-1 and TRBJ2-3; a weak D match, TRBD1 (5 bases). This CDR3 has 12 residues. Germline V CDR1 and CDR2: DFQATT, SNEGSKA (reference sequence). V shed 7 bases and J shed 0 bases, with 8 bases lying between them. The CDR3 nucleotides are TGCAGTGGTGGGGCTAGCACAGATACGCAGTATTTT. Translating it yields CSGGASTDTQYF.